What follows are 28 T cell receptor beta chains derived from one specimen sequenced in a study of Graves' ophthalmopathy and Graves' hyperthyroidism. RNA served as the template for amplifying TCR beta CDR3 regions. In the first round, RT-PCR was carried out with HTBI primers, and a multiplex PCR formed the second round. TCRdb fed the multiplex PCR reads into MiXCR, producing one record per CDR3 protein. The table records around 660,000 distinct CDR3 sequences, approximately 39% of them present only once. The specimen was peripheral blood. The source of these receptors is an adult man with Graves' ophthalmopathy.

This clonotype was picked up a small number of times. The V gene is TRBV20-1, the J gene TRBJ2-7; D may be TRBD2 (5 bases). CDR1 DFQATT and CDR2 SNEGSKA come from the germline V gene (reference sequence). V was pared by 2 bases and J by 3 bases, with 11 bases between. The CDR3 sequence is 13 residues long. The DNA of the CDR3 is TGCAGTGCTAGACGGACTGGTTACTACGAGCAGTACTTC. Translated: CSARRTGYYEQYF.

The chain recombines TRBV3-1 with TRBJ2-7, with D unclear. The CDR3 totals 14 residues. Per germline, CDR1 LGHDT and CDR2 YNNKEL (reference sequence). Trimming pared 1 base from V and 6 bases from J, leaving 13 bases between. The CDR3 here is CASSQAGGFGEQYF. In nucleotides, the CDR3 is TGTGCCAGCAGCCAAGCGGGTGGGTTTGGCGAGCAGTACTTC.

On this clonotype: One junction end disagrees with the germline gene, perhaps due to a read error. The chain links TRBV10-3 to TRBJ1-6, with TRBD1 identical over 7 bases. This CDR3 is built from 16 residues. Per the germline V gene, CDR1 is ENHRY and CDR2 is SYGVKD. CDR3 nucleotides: TGTGCCAGCAGTCCGACAGGGTTGGGGGTATTTTCACCCCTCCACTTT. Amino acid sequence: CASSPTGLGVFSPLHF.

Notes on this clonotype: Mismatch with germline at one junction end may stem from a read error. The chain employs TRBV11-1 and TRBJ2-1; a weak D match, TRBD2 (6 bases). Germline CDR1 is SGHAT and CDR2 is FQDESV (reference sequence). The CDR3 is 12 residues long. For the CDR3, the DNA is TGCGCCAGCAGCTCGTTCGGACTAGAGCAGTTCTTC. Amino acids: CASSSFGLEQFF.

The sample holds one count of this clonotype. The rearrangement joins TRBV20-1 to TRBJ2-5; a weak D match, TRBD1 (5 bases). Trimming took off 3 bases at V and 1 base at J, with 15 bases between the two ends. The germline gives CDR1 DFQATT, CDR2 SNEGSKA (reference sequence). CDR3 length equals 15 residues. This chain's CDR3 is CSARGLGVPQETQYF. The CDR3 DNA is TGCAGTGCTAGGGGCCTAGGGGTGCCCCAAGAGACCCAGTACTTC.

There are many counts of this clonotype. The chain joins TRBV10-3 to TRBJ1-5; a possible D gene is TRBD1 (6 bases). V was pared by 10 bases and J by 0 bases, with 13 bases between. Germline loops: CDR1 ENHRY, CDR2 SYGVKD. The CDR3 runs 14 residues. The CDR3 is CATSLDSSNQPQHF. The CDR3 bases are TGTGCCACCTCTCTGGACAGTAGCAATCAGCCCCAGCATTTT.

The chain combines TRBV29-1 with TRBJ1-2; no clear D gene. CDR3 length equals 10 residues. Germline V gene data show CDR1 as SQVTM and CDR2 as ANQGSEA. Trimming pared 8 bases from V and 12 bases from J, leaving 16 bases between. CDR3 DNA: TGCAGCTTGGGGTACATTGATCACACCTTC. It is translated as CSLGYIDHTF.

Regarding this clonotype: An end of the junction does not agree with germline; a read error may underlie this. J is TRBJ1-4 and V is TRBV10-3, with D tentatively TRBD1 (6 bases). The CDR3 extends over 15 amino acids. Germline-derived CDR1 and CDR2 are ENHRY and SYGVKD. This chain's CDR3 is CASSYGQFAGEKLFF. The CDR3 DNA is TGTGCCAGCAGTTACGGACAGTTTGCCGGCGAAAAACTGTTTTTT.

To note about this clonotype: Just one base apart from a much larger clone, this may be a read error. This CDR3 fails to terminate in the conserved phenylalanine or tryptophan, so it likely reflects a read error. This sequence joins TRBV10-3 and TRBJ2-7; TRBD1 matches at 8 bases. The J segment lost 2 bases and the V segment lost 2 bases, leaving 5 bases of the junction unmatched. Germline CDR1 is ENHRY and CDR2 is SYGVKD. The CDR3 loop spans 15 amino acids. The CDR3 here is CAISEGTGRTYEQYL. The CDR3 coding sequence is TGTGCCATCAGTGAGGGGACAGGCCGAACCTACGAGCAGTACCTC.

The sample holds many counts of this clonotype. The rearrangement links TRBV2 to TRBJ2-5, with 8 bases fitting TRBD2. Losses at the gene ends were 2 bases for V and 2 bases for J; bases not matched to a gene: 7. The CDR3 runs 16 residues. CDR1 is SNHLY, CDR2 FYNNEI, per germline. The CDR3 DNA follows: TGTGCCAGCAGTGAAATAACTAGCGGTCCTCAAGAGACCCAGTACTTC. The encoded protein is CASSEITSGPQETQYF. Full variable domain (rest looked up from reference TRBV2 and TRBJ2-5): EPEVTQTPSHQVTQMGQEVILRCVPISNHLYFYWYRQILGQKVEFLVSFYNNEISEKSEIFDDQFSVERPDGSNFTLKIRSTKLEDSAMYFCASSEITSGPQETQYFGPGTRLLVL.

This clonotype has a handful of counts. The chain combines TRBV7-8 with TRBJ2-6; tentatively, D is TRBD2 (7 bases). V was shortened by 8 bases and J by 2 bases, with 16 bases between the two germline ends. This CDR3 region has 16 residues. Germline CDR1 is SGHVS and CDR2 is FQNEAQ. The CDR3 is CASSPGAGAGANVLTF. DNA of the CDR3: TGTGCCAGCTCACCAGGGGCGGGGGCTGGGGCCAACGTCCTGACTTTC.

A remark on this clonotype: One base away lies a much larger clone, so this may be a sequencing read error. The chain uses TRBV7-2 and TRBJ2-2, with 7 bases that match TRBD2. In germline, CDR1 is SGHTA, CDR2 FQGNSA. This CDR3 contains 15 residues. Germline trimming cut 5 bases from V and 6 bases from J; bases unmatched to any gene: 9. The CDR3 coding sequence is TGTGCCAGCAGCCCCGCGGTAGCGGGTCCCGGGGAGCTGTTTTTT. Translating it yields CASSPAVAGPGELFF. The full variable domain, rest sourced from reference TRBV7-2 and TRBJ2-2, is GAGVSQSPSNKVTEKGKDVELRCDPISGHTALYWYRQSLGQGLEFLIYFQGNSAPDKSGLPSDRFSAERTGGSVSTLTIQRTQQEDSAVYLCASSPAVAGPGELFFGEGSRLTVL.

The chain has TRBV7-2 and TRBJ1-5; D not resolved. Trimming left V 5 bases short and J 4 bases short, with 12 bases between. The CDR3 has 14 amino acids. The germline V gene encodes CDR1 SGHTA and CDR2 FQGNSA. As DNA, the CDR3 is TGTGCCAGCAGCCAAGATTCCCGGAATCAGCCCCAGCATTTT. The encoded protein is CASSQDSRNQPQHF.

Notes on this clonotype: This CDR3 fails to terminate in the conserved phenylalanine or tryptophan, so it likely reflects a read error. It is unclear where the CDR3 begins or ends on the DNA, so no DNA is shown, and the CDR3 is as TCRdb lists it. CDR3: CASSVWTS. The V call is TRBV2, the J call TRBJ2-6. The CDR3 numbers 8 amino acids, ends counted. CDR1 and CDR2 from the germline V gene are SNHLY and FYNNEI.

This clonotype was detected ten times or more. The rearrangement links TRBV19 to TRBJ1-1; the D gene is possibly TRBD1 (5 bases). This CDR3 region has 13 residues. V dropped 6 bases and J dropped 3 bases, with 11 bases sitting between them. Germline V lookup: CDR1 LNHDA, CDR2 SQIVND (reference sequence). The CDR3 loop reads CASSVTGYTEAFF. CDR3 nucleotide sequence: TGTGCCAGTAGCGTTACAGGTTACACTGAAGCTTTCTTT. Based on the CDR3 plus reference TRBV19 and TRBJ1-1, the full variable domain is DGGITQSPKYLFRKEGQNVTLSCEQNLNHDAMYWYRQDPGQGLRLIYYSQIVNDFQKGDIAEGYSVSREKKESFPLTVTSAQKNPTAFYLCASSVTGYTEAFFGQGTRLTVV.

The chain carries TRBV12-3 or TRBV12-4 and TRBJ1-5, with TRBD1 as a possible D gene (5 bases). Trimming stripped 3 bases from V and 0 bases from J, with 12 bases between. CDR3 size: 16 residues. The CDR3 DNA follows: TGTGCCAGCAGTTTCGCTGACAGTCCTAGCAATCAGCCCCAGCATTTT. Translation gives CASSFADSPSNQPQHF.

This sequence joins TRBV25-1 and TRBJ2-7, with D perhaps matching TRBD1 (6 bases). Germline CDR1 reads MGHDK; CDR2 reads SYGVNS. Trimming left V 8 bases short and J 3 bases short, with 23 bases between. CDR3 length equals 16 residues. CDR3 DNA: TGTGCCAGCTCACCAGGGTCCGACAGGAGGCTCTACGAGCAGTACTTC. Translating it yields CASSPGSDRRLYEQYF.

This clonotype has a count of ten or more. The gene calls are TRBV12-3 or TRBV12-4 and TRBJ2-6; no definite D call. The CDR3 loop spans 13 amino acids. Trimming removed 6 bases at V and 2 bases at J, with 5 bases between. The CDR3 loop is CASSLTGANVLTF. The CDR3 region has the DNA TGTGCCAGCAGCTTGACTGGGGCCAACGTCCTGACTTTC.

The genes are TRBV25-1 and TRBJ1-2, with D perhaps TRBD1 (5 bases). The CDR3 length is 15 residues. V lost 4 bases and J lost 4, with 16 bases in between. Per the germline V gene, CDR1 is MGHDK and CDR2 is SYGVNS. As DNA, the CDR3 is TGTGCCAGCAGTGCTCATCTCGCAGGGTCCTATGGCTACACCTTC. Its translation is CASSAHLAGSYGYTF.

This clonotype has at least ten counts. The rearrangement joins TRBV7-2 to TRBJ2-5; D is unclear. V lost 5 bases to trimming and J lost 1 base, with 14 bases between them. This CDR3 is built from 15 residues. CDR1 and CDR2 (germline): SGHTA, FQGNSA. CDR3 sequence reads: CASSKPPLIQETQYF. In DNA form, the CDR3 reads TGTGCCAGCAGCAAACCTCCTTTGATCCAAGAGACCCAGTACTTC. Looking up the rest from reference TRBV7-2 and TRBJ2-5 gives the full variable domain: GAGVSQSPSNKVTEKGKDVELRCDPISGHTALYWYRQSLGQGLEFLIYFQGNSAPDKSGLPSDRFSAERTGGSVSTLTIQRTQQEDSAVYLCASSKPPLIQETQYFGPGTRLLVL.

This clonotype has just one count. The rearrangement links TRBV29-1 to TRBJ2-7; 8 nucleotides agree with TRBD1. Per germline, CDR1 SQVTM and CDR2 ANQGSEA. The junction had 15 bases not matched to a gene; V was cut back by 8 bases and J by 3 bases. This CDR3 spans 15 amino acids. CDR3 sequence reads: CSSHSRDRPFYEQYF. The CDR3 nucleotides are TGCAGCAGCCACAGCCGGGACAGGCCCTTCTACGAGCAGTACTTC.

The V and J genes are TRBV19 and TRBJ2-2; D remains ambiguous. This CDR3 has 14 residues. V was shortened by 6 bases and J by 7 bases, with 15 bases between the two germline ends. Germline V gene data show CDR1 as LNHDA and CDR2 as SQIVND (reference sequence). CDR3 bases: TGTGCCAGTAGGGCCCCCTCGAGATACGGGGAGCTGTTTTTT. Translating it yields CASRAPSRYGELFF.

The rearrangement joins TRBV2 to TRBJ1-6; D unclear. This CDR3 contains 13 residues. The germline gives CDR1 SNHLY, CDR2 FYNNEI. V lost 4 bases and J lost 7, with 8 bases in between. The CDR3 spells CASSGAANSPLHF. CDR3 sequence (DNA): TGTGCCAGCAGTGGGGCAGCAAATTCACCCCTCCACTTT. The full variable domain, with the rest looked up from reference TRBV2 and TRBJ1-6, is EPEVTQTPSHQVTQMGQEVILRCVPISNHLYFYWYRQILGQKVEFLVSFYNNEISEKSEIFDDQFSVERPDGSNFTLKIRSTKLEDSAMYFCASSGAANSPLHFGNGTRLTVT.

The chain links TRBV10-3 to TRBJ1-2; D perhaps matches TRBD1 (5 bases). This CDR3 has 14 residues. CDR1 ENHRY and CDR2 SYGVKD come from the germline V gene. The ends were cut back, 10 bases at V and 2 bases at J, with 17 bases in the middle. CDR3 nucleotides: TGTGCCAGCAGCCAAATTCAGGGAAACTATGGCTACACCTTC. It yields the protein CASSQIQGNYGYTF.

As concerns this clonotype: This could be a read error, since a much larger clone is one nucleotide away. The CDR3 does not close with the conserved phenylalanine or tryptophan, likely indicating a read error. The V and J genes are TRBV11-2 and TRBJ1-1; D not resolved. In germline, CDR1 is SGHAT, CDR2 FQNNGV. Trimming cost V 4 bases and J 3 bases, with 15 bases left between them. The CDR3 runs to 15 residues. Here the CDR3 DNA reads TGTGCCAGCAGCTCTAGCGAATGGGTTTACACTGAAGCTTTCCTT. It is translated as CASSSSEWVYTEAFL.

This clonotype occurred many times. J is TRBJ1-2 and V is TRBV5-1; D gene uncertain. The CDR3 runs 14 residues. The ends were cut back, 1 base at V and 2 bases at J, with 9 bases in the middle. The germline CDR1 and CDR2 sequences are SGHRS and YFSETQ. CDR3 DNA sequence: TGCGCCAGCAGCTTGAGCGCGGAAAACTATGGCTACACCTTC. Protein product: CASSLSAENYGYTF.

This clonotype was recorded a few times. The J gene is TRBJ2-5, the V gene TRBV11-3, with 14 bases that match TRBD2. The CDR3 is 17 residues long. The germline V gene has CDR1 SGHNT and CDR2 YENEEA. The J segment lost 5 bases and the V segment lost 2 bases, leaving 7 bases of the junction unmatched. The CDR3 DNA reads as TGTGCCAGCAGCTTACCCGGGACTAGCGGGAGAAGGGAGACCCAGTACTTC. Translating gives CASSLPGTSGRRETQYF.

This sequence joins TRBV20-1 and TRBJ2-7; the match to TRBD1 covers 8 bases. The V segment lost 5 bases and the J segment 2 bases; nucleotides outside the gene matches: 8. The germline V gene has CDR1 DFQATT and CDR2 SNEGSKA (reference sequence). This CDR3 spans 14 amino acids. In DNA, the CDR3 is TGCAGTGCTGGGGAGACAGGGGTCGCCTACGAGCAGTACTTC. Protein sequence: CSAGETGVAYEQYF.